The entry below gives a single T cell receptor beta chain sequence along with its context. The CDR3 runs 13 residues. The V and J ends lost 5 bases and 3 bases respectively, with 11 bases between them. Germline V CDR1 and CDR2: SEHNR, FQNEAQ (reference sequence). The repertoire was sequenced with immunoSEQ multiplex PCR; TCRdb's copy has only in-frame clones and lacks some. Seen here are approximately 77,000 clones, 90% to 95% observed once, and the top ten hold approximately 0.4%. This entry belongs to a study of technical replicates of blood from a handful of donors. Input material: T cells isolated from PBMCs. This chain connects TRBV7-9 to TRBJ2-7, with D perhaps matching TRBD1 (6 bases). This receptor was obtained from a human donor in good health. The CDR3 DNA reads TGTGCCAGCAGCGACGGGACATACTACGAGCAGTACTTC. Translated, it gives CASSDGTYYEQYF.